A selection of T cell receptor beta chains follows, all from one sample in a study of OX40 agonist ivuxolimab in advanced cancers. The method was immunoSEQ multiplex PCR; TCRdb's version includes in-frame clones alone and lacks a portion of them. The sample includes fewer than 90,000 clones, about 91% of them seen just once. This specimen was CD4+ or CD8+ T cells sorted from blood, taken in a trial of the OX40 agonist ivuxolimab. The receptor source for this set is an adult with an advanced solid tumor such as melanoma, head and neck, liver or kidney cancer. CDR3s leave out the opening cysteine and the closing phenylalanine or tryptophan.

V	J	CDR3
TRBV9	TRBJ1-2	ASSVRDGKGYT
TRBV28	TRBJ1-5	ASSISGTGGFNQPQH
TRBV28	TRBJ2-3	ASLRRTPTSTDTQY
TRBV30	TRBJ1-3	AWRGRNSGNTIY
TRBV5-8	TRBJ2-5	ASSLSQGAQETQY
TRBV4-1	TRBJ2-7	ASSQAYQVSSYEQY
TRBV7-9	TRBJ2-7	ASRLRALGEQY
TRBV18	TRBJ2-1	ASSPRAGDNEQF
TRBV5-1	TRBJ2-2	ASSFIGGASGELF
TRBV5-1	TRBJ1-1	ASSSTLNTEAF